Shown below are 22 T cell receptor beta chains from a single sample sequenced in a study of CD8 T cells in Susac syndrome. The RNA, roughly 0.5 to 1 ug, was put through reverse transcription using random hexamers. TCRdb recomputed calls from the immunoSEQ multiplex PCR reads with MiXCR, one row per CDR3 protein. The table records some 130,000 distinct CDR3 sequences, over 90% of them present only once. Sequencing input: CD8+ T cells from PBMCs. These receptors were obtained from a human donor with Susac syndrome.

The rearrangement links TRBV28 to TRBJ1-1, with D possibly being TRBD1 (5 bases). V dropped 3 bases and J dropped 0 bases, with 11 bases sitting between them. Germline lookup yields CDR1 MDHEN and CDR2 SYDVKM. The length of the CDR3 is 15 residues. Here the CDR3 reads CASSFGAAMNTEAFF. The CDR3 coding sequence is TGTGCCAGCAGTTTTGGGGCAGCCATGAACACTGAAGCTTTCTTT.

The chain employs TRBV29-1 and TRBJ2-7; TRBD2 is a possible D gene (5 bases). This CDR3 comprises 14 residues. The germline V gene has CDR1 SQVTM and CDR2 ANQGSEA. V was trimmed by 1 base and J by 3 bases, leaving 13 bases between them. The CDR3 spells CSVEVTGGVYEQYF. CDR3 bases: TGCAGCGTTGAAGTTACTGGAGGAGTCTACGAGCAGTACTTC.

CDR3 residues: CASSLRRGHGETQYF. The CDR3 coding sequence is TGTGCCAGCAGCTTACGTCGGGGGCATGGGGAGACCCAGTACTTC. The chain links TRBV7-9 to TRBJ2-5, with D tentatively TRBD1 or TRBD2 (6 bases each). The germline V gene has CDR1 SEHNR and CDR2 FQNEAQ (reference sequence). Trimming took off 2 bases at V and 5 bases at J, with 15 bases between the two ends. There are 15 residues in the CDR3.

The V gene is TRBV4-1, the J gene TRBJ2-1; no reliable D call. Germline-derived CDR1 and CDR2 are MGHRA and YSYEKL. V was shortened by 3 bases and J by 0 bases, with 12 bases between the two germline ends. The CDR3 contains 16 residues. CDR3: CASSHPPRSSYNEQFF. The CDR3, as DNA: TGCGCCAGCAGCCATCCTCCTAGAAGCTCCTACAATGAGCAGTTCTTC.

This clonotype appeared once. CDR3 sequence: CASSQDTSTF. In nucleotides, the CDR3 is TGTGCCAGCAGCCAGGATACTAGCACCTTC. The chain combines TRBV5-8 with TRBJ1-2; D call uncertain. The CDR3 loop spans 10 amino acids. Trimming shortened V by 4 bases and J by 13 bases, and 11 bases separated the two germline ends. The V gene's germline CDR1 is SGHTS and CDR2 YDEGEE.

The CDR3 sequence: CASIPGKLNEKLFF. CDR3 nucleotide sequence: TGTGCCAGCATACCAGGGAAGTTAAATGAAAAACTGTTTTTT. The genes are TRBV2 and TRBJ1-4; tentative D call: TRBD1 (5 bases). The CDR3 consists of 14 residues. Germline CDR1 reads SNHLY; CDR2 reads FYNNEI. Trimming pared 7 bases from V and 5 bases from J, leaving 14 bases between.

This chain joins TRBV29-1 and TRBJ1-1, with D possibly matching TRBD1 (5 bases). The CDR3 length is 15 residues. The V end lost 6 bases, the J end lost 0 bases, and 17 bases lay between the germline ends. In germline, CDR1 is SQVTM, CDR2 ANQGSEA. The DNA for the CDR3 is TGCAGCGTCCCTCTACTGGGACCGCTGAACACTGAAGCTTTCTTT. It codes for CSVPLLGPLNTEAFF. Using reference TRBV29-1 and TRBJ1-1 for the parts outside the CDR3, the full variable domain is SAVISQKPSRDICQRGTSLTIQCQVDSQVTMMFWYRQQPGQSLTLIATANQGSEATYESGFVIDKFPISRPNLTFSTLTVSNMSPEDSSIYLCSVPLLGPLNTEAFFGQGTRLTVV.

The V gene is TRBV15, the J gene TRBJ2-5, with a tentative D call TRBD2 (5 bases). Trimming removed 8 bases from V and 6 bases from J, with 22 bases in between. CDR3 length: 15 amino acids. Germline lookup yields CDR1 LNHNV and CDR2 YYDKDF (reference sequence). CDR3 DNA: TGTGCCACCGGGGAATGGGAGACGCGACTAAAGACCCAGTACTTC. Translating it yields CATGEWETRLKTQYF.

The rearrangement uses TRBV27 and TRBJ2-2; D unresolved. The CDR3 runs to 15 residues. Germline assignment: CDR1 MNHEY and CDR2 SMNVEV (reference sequence). Deletions cut 2 bases from V and 0 bases from J, with 7 bases between. CDR3 DNA: TGTGCCAGCAGTTTAAGCGATTCGAACACCGGGGAGCTGTTTTTT. Amino acids: CASSLSDSNTGELFF.

V is TRBV20-1 and J is TRBJ2-5, with D unresolved. The CDR3 sequence is 17 residues long. The ends were cut back, 0 bases at V and 4 bases at J, with 21 bases in the middle. The V gene's germline CDR1 is DFQATT and CDR2 SNEGSKA (reference sequence). Written as DNA, the CDR3 is TGCAGTGCTAGAGATGGTGGTTACCCAGAGTCAGGAGAGACCCAGTACTTC. Translated: CSARDGGYPESGETQYF.

The V gene is TRBV5-8, the J gene TRBJ1-2, with D uncertain. There are 14 residues in the CDR3. V lost 1 base, J lost 0 bases, and 7 bases lay in between. CDR1 is SGHTS, CDR2 YDEGEE, per germline. This CDR3 reads CASSLLSANYGYTF. CDR3 in DNA: TGTGCCAGCAGCTTGCTCAGTGCTAACTATGGCTACACCTTC.

This clonotype was counted once. The chain has TRBV10-2 and TRBJ1-1; D is ambiguous. CDR1 is WSHSY, CDR2 SAAADI, per germline. Trimming stripped 2 bases from V and 5 bases from J, with 3 bases between. The CDR3 has 11 residues. CDR3 DNA: TGCGCCAGCAGTGAGCTGACTGAAGCTTTCTTT. It is translated as CASSELTEAFF.

The chain is built from TRBV2 and TRBJ1-1, with TRBD1 as a possible D gene (5 bases). The V gene lost 7 bases and the J gene lost 2 bases, with 14 bases spanning the gap. The CDR3 is 14 amino acids. Per the germline V gene, CDR1 is SNHLY and CDR2 is FYNNEI. The CDR3 region is CASTAGGVNTEAFF. The CDR3 DNA is TGTGCCAGCACCGCGGGGGGGGTTAACACTGAAGCTTTCTTT.

The rearrangement uses TRBV29-1 and TRBJ2-7; TRBD1 matches 9 bases. Germline V gene data show CDR1 as SQVTM and CDR2 as ANQGSEA. CDR3 length: 14 amino acids. The V gene end was trimmed by 7 bases and the J gene end by 4 bases; junction bases not matched to a gene: 11. CDR3 DNA: TGCAGCGCCCTCAGGGACAGGGCCCCGTACGAGCAGTACTTC. Its protein product is CSALRDRAPYEQYF.

This chain joins TRBV3-1 and TRBJ2-1; 10 bases map to TRBD2. CDR1 LGHDT and CDR2 YNNKEL come from the germline V gene (reference sequence). This CDR3 spans 15 amino acids. The V and J ends lost 3 bases and 4 bases, in that order; junction bases with no gene match: 3. CDR3 protein: CASSQTSGPYNEQFF. CDR3 sequence (DNA): TGTGCCAGCAGCCAGACTAGCGGGCCTTACAATGAGCAGTTCTTC.

The chain recombines TRBV4-1 with TRBJ1-5; 9 bases are shared with TRBD1. CDR3 size: 15 residues. Unmatched junction bases numbered 3, after V lost 0 bases and J lost 6 bases. From germline, CDR1 is MGHRA and CDR2 YSYEKL. The CDR3 coding sequence is TGCGCCAGCAGCCAAGATGGGACAGGGATTCAGCCCCAGCATTTT. It codes for CASSQDGTGIQPQHF.

This chain links TRBV29-1 with TRBJ2-5; no definite D call. The CDR3 sequence is 14 residues long. The germline gives CDR1 SQVTM, CDR2 ANQGSEA. Trimming took off 4 bases at V and 2 bases at J, with 14 bases between the two ends. This CDR3 is CSVGPSGKQETQYF. In DNA form, the CDR3 reads TGCAGCGTTGGCCCCTCAGGAAAGCAAGAGACCCAGTACTTC.

The V gene is TRBV4-1, the J gene TRBJ2-3, with 8 nucleotides matching TRBD2. The length of the CDR3 is 16 residues. CDR1 MGHRA and CDR2 YSYEKL come from the germline V gene. Trimming took 1 base from V and 6 from J; bases not matched to a gene: 9. CDR3 DNA: TGCGCCAGCAGCCAAGGGTTAAGCGGGAGAATGGATACGCAGTATTTT. Residues: CASSQGLSGRMDTQYF.

This chain links TRBV20-1 with TRBJ2-7, with D perhaps TRBD1 (6 bases). CDR1 is DFQATT and CDR2 is SNEGSKA in the germline V gene (reference sequence). This CDR3 is 17 amino acids long. Trimming took 2 bases from V and 0 from J, leaving 20 bases between them. Here the CDR3 reads CSARFREKDRTSYEQYF. The CDR3 DNA reads TGCAGTGCTAGATTTAGGGAAAAGGACAGAACCTCCTACGAGCAGTACTTC.

This rearrangement joins TRBV18 to TRBJ2-7; TRBD2 matches at 9 bases. The length of the CDR3 is 15 residues. Losses at the gene ends were 2 bases for V and 3 bases for J; bases not matched to a gene: 5. Germline V gene sequence: CDR1 KGHSH, CDR2 LQKENI. The CDR3 region has the DNA TGTGCCAGCTCACCATGGACTAGCGATATCTACGAGCAGTACTTC. It translates to CASSPWTSDIYEQYF.

The genes are TRBV27 and TRBJ2-5; D may be TRBD2 (5 bases). V was pared by 0 bases and J by 4 bases, with 9 bases between. This CDR3 comprises 14 residues. CDR1 and CDR2 from the germline V gene are MNHEY and SMNVEV (reference sequence). The CDR3 bases are TGTGCCAGCAGTTTATCGATGAGGGCAGAGACCCAGTACTTC. Its protein is CASSLSMRAETQYF.

The rearrangement joins TRBV24-1 to TRBJ2-1; D not resolved. V was trimmed by 6 bases and J by 4 bases, leaving 12 bases between them. The length of the CDR3 is 14 residues. Germline CDR1 is KGHDR and CDR2 is SFDVKD. CDR3 coding DNA: TGTGCCACCAGTCCTCGGACGAATTACAATGAGCAGTTCTTC. It translates to CATSPRTNYNEQFF.